The clone carrying this TCR beta chain was picked up a small number of times. The data derive from a study of blood T cell repertoires in COVID-19. The overall study: The United States, Italy and Spain provided the acute and convalescent COVID-19 samples. Sources were T cells, B-cell-depleted T cells, or PBMCs; the material itself was cDNA or gDNA.

Per the original data handling: Reference gene primer amplification gave estimated nucleated cell counts. The data were produced by immunoSEQ multiplex PCR, yet TCRdb's version contains in-frame clones alone and is incomplete. The V and J calls and clone size are taken from that table; D and trimming were inferred from the DNA. The repertoire has tens of thousands of clones, over 80% of them found once; the top ten carry around 15%. Germline V gene lookup returns CDR1 MNHEY and CDR2 SVGEGT. The germline V and J ends were trimmed by 6 bases and 0 bases, with 12 bases remaining between them. This CDR3 is built from 14 residues.

The sequenced sample was peripheral blood. This clonotype originated in a human donor in a cohort sampled during active COVID-19. This rearrangement joins TRBV6-2 or TRBV6-3 to TRBJ2-7, with D unresolved. CDR3 nucleotide sequence: TGTGCCAGCAGCCCCGACACAAGCTCCTACGAGCAGTACTTC. Amino acids: CASSPDTSSYEQYF.